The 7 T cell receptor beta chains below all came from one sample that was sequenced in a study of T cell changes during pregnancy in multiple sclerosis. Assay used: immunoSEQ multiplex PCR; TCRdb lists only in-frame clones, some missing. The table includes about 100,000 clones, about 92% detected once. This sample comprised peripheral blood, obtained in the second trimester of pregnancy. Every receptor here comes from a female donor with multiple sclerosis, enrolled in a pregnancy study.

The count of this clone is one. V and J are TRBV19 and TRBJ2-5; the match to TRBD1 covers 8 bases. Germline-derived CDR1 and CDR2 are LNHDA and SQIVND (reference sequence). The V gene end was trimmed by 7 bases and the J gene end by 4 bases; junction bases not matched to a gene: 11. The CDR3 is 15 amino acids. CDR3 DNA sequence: TGTGCCAGTACCGGAAGGACAGGGAGAGTAGAGACCCAGTACTTC. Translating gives CASTGRTGRVETQYF.

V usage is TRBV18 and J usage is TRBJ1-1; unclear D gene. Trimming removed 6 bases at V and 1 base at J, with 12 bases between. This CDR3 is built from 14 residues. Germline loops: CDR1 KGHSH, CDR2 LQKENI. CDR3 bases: TGTGCCAGCTCGCCCACAGCCCCGAACACTGAAGCTTTCTTT. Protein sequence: CASSPTAPNTEAFF.

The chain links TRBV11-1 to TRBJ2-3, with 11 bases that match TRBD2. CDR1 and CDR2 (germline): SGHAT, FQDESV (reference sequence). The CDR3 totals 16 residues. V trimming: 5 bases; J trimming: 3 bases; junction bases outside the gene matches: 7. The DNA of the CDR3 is TGTGCCAGCAGCCCGGGACTAGCGGAGGGGACAGATACGCAGTATTTT. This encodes CASSPGLAEGTDTQYF.

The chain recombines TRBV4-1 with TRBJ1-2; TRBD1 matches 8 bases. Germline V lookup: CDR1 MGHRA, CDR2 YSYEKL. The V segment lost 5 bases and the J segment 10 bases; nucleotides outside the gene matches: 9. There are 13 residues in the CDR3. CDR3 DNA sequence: TGCGCCAGCAGCTCCGGGACAGGTTTACCCTACACCTTC. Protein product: CASSSGTGLPYTF.

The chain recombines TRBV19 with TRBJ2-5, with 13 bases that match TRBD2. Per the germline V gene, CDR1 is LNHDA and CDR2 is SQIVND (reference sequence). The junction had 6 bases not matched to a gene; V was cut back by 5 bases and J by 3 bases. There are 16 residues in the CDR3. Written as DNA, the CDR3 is TGTGCCAGTAGTTCCCCGACTAGCGGGAGGAAAGAGACCCAGTACTTC. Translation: CASSSPTSGRKETQYF. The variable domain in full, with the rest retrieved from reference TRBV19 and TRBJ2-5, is DGGITQSPKYLFRKEGQNVTLSCEQNLNHDAMYWYRQDPGQGLRLIYYSQIVNDFQKGDIAEGYSVSREKKESFPLTVTSAQKNPTAFYLCASSSPTSGRKETQYFGPGTRLLVL.

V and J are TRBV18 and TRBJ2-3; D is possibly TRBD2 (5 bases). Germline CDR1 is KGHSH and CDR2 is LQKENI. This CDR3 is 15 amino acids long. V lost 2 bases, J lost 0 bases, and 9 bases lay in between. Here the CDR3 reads CASSPTGSSTDTQYF. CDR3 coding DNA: TGTGCCAGCTCACCAACTGGGAGTAGCACAGATACGCAGTATTTT.

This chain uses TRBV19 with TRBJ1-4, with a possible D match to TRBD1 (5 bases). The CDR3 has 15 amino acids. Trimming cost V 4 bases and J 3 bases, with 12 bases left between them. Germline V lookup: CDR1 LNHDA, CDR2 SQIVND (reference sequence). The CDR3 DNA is TGTGCCAGTAGTACACCGGGGACTCCTAATGAAAAACTGTTTTTT. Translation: CASSTPGTPNEKLFF.